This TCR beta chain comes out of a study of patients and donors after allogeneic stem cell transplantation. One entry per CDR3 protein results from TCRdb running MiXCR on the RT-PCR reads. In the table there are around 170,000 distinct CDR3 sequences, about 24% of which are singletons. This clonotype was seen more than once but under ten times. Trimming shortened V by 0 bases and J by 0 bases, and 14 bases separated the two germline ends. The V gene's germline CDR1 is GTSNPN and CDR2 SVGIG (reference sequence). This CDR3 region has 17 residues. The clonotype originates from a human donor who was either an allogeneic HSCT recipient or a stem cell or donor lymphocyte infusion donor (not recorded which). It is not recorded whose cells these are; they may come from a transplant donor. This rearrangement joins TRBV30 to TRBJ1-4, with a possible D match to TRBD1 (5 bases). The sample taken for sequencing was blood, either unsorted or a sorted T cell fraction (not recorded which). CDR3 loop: CAWSVWAGPSTNEKLFF. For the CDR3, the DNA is TGTGCCTGGAGTGTATGGGCAGGGCCCTCAACTAATGAAAAACTGTTTTTT.